This T cell receptor beta chain was captured in a study of technical replicates of blood from several donors. Germline CDR1 SNHLY, CDR2 FYNNEI. J lost 3 bases, V lost 6 bases, and 2 bases had no gene match. The CDR3 contains 15 residues. Assay used: immunoSEQ multiplex PCR; TCRdb lists only in-frame clones, some missing. Altogether about 100,000 clones are present, around 95% being singletons, with the ten largest covering 0.2% to 0.25%. This sequence originates from a human donor in good health. The V and J genes are TRBV2 and TRBJ2-2; 12 nucleotides align to TRBD2. Sequences were obtained from T cells isolated from PBMCs. The CDR3 sequence is CASRRLAGDTGELFF. The CDR3 nucleotides are TGTGCCAGCAGGAGACTAGCGGGAGACACCGGGGAGCTGTTTTTT.